The clone carrying this T cell receptor (beta chain) has only a few counts. A second PCR, run for roughly 7 to 12 cycles, used a sample-barcoded 5' primer plus a J-beta primer mix. TCRdb independently ran MiXCR on the 5' RACE reads; one entry per CDR3 protein. The sample contains 2 million or so distinct CDR3 sequences, approximately 50% of which appear only once. This entry belongs to a study of blood T cells in healthy people across ages. The receptor's source is a woman aged 40 to 50 in good health. The sequencing input was blood.

The CDR3 DNA follows: TGCAGTGGGCAGGGACAGGGACGCGACGAGCAGTACTTC. Encoded protein: CSGQGQGRDEQYF. The rearrangement joins TRBV20-1 to TRBJ2-7; the match to TRBD1 covers 9 bases. The trim removed 7 bases at V and 5 bases at J, leaving 9 bases unmatched. The CDR3 covers 13 residues. The germline V gene has CDR1 DFQATT and CDR2 SNEGSKA (reference sequence).